These T cell receptor beta chains were read from a single sample in a study of response to subunit inactivated influenza vaccine. TCRdb re-analysed the RT-PCR reads in MiXCR, keeping a single row per CDR3 protein. The data hold 530,000 or so distinct CDR3 sequences, with 12% observed a single time. The sequencing used PBMCs from blood, collected on the day of vaccination. These receptors all stem from a man aged 45 to 65 who received an inactivated influenza vaccine. Each CDR3 is given with its conserved first and last residue. A D gene is named only where the DNA matches it firmly. Only part of the rows carry a size: once, few, many, or a class if the clone is expanded.

D,J,V,size,CDR3,DNA
TRBD2,TRBJ2-7,TRBV29-1,few,CSVPPGREGSYEQYF,TGCAGCGTTCCCCCGGGGCGGGAGGGTAGCTACGAGCAGTACTTC
NA,TRBJ2-5,TRBV7-9,NA,CASSNTRYRRETQYF,TGTGCCAGCAGCAACACACGATACCGGCGGGAGACCCAGTACTTC
TRBD1,TRBJ2-7,TRBV15,few,CATSRDPTGVVYEQYF,TGTGCCACCAGCAGAGATCCGACAGGGGTGGTCTACGAGCAGTACTTC
TRBD2,TRBJ2-7,TRBV11-2,few,CASSIGLAGYEQYF,TGTGCCAGCAGCATAGGACTAGCGGGTTACGAGCAGTACTTC
NA,TRBJ1-1,TRBV27,NA,CASRQQGGAEAFF,TGTGCCAGCAGGCAACAGGGTGGCGCTGAAGCTTTCTTT
NA,TRBJ1-1,TRBV9,NA,CASSVDKNTEAFF,TGTGCCAGCAGCGTCGACAAGAACACTGAAGCTTTCTTT
NA,TRBJ2-3,TRBV20-1,few,CSASLSYKGIPDTQYF,TGCAGTGCTAGTTTGAGTTATAAGGGGATTCCAGATACGCAGTATTTT
NA,TRBJ2-5,TRBV29-1,few,CSVTVQETQYF,TGCAGCGTGACAGTTCAAGAGACCCAGTACTTC
TRBD2,TRBJ2-5,TRBV7-9,NA,CASSVLAAEETQYF,TGTGCCAGCAGCGTACTAGCGGCTGAAGAGACCCAGTACTTC
NA,TRBJ2-1,TRBV10-3,many,CATHGIFKDEQFF,TGTGCCACACACGGAATTTTTAAGGATGAGCAGTTCTTC
NA,TRBJ1-3,TRBV20-1,NA,CSAGEGNRPGNTIYF,TGCAGTGCTGGGGAGGGGAACAGACCGGGAAACACCATATATTTT
NA,TRBJ2-1,TRBV12-3/TRBV12-4,few,CASSWGMFEQFF,TGTGCCAGCAGTTGGGGAATGTTTGAGCAGTTCTTC
NA,TRBJ2-1,TRBV10-2,NA,CASSDRVPYNEQFF,TGCGCCAGCAGTGACAGGGTACCCTACAATGAGCAGTTCTTC
TRBD2,TRBJ2-2,TRBV4-3,NA,CASSQEAGGFIGELFF,TGCGCCAGCAGCCAAGAAGCGGGGGGGTTTATCGGGGAGCTGTTTTTT
NA,TRBJ2-3,TRBV10-3,many,CAIRTENTDTQYF,TGTGCCATTAGGACAGAAAACACAGATACGCAGTATTTT
TRBD1,TRBJ2-2,TRBV6-1,few,CASSDNQGAGTGELFF,TGTGCCAGCAGTGACAATCAGGGGGCAGGCACCGGGGAGCTGTTTTTT
NA,TRBJ1-3,TRBV6-1,NA,CASSTSGTLRNTIYF,TGTGCCAGCAGCACCTCCGGGACATTAAGAAACACCATATATTTT
NA,TRBJ1-1,TRBV6-1,NA,CASSESGWGFMNTEAFF,TGTGCCAGCAGTGAATCTGGTTGGGGATTCATGAACACTGAAGCTTTCTTT
NA,TRBJ1-1,TRBV3-1,many,CASSPTTGNTEAFF,TGTGCCAGCAGCCCCACGACAGGGAACACTGAAGCTTTCTTT
NA,TRBJ2-3,TRBV6-5,few,CASSYGTRTDTQYF,TGTGCCAGCAGTTACGGGACTCGCACAGATACGCAGTATTTT
NA,TRBJ2-7,TRBV4-1,NA,CASSQVQTSYEQYF,TGCGCCAGCAGCCAAGTCCAGACCTCCTACGAGCAGTACTTC
NA,TRBJ2-5,TRBV5-1,few,CASSLVQDIQETQYF,TGCGCCAGCAGCTTGGTGCAGGATATCCAAGAGACCCAGTACTTC
NA,TRBJ2-3,TRBV5-3,NA,CARSPGLSSDTDTQYF,TGTGCCAGGAGCCCTGGTCTTTCTAGCGACACAGATACGCAGTATTTT
TRBD1,TRBJ2-7,TRBV11-2,NA,CASSDYRGRTYEQYF,TGTGCCAGCAGCGACTACAGGGGGCGAACCTACGAGCAGTACTTC
NA,TRBJ2-1,TRBV11-2,few,CASSLTRGYNEQFF,TGTGCCAGCAGCTTAACTCGGGGTTACAATGAGCAGTTCTTC
NA,TRBJ2-1,TRBV15,few,CAVTGTNYNEQFF,TGTGCCGTCACCGGGACCAACTACAATGAGCAGTTCTTC
NA,TRBJ2-2,TRBV6-2/TRBV6-3,NA,CASSHPTLAGELFF,TGTGCCAGCAGTCACCCGACACTGGCCGGGGAGCTGTTTTTT
NA,TRBJ2-1,TRBV7-2,few,CASSLGATIRYNEQFF,TGTGCCAGCAGCTTAGGGGCGACTATACGCTACAATGAGCAGTTCTTC
TRBD2,TRBJ2-1,TRBV10-3,few,CAISESKGLAGDRYNEQFF,TGTGCCATCAGTGAGTCGAAGGGACTAGCGGGAGACCGATACAATGAGCAGTTCTTC
NA,TRBJ2-5,TRBV6-2/TRBV6-3,many,CASSLLQQLLQETQYF,TGTGCCAGCAGTTTACTCCAACAGCTACTCCAAGAGACCCAGTACTTC